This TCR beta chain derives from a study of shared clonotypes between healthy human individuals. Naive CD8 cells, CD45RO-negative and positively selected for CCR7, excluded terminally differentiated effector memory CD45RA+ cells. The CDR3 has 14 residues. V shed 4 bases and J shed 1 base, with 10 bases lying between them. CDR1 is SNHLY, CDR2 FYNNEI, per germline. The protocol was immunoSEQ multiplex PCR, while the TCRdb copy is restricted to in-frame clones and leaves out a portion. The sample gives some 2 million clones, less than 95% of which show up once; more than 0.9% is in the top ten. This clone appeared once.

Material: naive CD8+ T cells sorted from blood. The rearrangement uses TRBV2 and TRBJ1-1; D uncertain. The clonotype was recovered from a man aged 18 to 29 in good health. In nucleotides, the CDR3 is TGTGCCAGCAGTGTTTTGTGGGAGAACACTGAAGCTTTCTTT. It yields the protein CASSVLWENTEAFF.